Sequencing of this T cell receptor beta chain was carried out in a study of OX40 agonist ivuxolimab in advanced cancers. Study observations and caveats: Within 6 weeks, CD4+ and CD8+ blood T cells expanded clonally at 0.1 to 3.0 mg/kg.

This table comes from immunoSEQ multiplex PCR, and its TCRdb copy is limited to in-frame clones, with some not included. The table has under 85,000 clones, over 85% seen once. As regards this clone: Its target is not known.

Germline V gene data show CDR1 as DFQATT and CDR2 as SNEGSKA (reference sequence). The CDR3 sequence is 10 residues long. Deletions cut 5 bases from V and 5 bases from J, with 4 bases between. This clonotype originated in an adult with an advanced solid tumor such as melanoma, head and neck, liver or kidney cancer. The chain carries TRBV20-1 and TRBJ2-1; no definite D call. This specimen was CD4+ or CD8+ T cells sorted from blood, taken in a trial of the OX40 agonist ivuxolimab. The CDR3: CSAWDNEQFF. The CDR3 DNA sequence: TGCAGTGCTTGGGACAATGAGCAGTTCTTC.